Listed below are T cell receptor beta chains from one sample, sequenced in a study of regulatory T cells in long-lasting Graves disease. In TCRdb, the multiplex PCR reads were re-called with MiXCR into one record per CDR3 protein. The sample yields some 370,000 distinct CDR3 sequences, 12% seen once. The sample was also linked to a second study, of T cells in Graves' hyperthyroidism and ophthalmopathy.

The sample was peripheral blood mononuclear cells (PBMCs), taken at new diagnosis, from a patient treated with antithyroid drugs. The source of these receptors is a young woman with Graves disease. CDR3s include the opening cysteine and the closing phenylalanine or tryptophan. The order of the fields is D gene, clone size, J gene, V gene, CDR3 DNA, CDR3 protein. A D gene is named only where the DNA matches it firmly. The size entry is marked missing in some rows and otherwise reads once, few, many or a size class.

D gene: NA; clone size: many; J gene: TRBJ2-5; V gene: TRBV11-2; CDR3 DNA: TGTGCCAGCAGCTCCACGTTGGCCCAGTACTTC; CDR3 protein: CASSSTLAQYF
D gene: NA; clone size: NA; J gene: TRBJ2-5; V gene: TRBV28; CDR3 DNA: TGTGCCAGCAGTTTTTTAGGGAGCGGGCCTGGGACAGATCAAGAGACCCAGTACTTC; CDR3 protein: CASSFLGSGPGTDQETQYF
D gene: TRBD1; clone size: many; J gene: TRBJ1-4; V gene: TRBV7-2; CDR3 DNA: TGTGCCAGCAGCTTACGGACAGGGCCAGCAACTAATGAAAAACTGTTTTTT; CDR3 protein: CASSLRTGPATNEKLFF
D gene: NA; clone size: NA; J gene: TRBJ2-2; V gene: TRBV13; CDR3 DNA: TGTGCCAGCGTCCCCGCACGCACCGGGGAGCTGTTTTTT; CDR3 protein: CASVPARTGELFF
D gene: TRBD1; clone size: many; J gene: TRBJ1-2; V gene: TRBV5-5; CDR3 DNA: TGTGCCAGCAGCTCGGGCGGAGACAGGGAGCTGCGAGGCTACACCTTC; CDR3 protein: CASSSGGDRELRGYTF
D gene: TRBD2; clone size: many; J gene: TRBJ2-1; V gene: TRBV7-2; CDR3 DNA: TGTGCCAGCAGCTTAATCGGACTAGCCTCCTACAATGAGCAGTTCTTC; CDR3 protein: CASSLIGLASYNEQFF
D gene: NA; clone size: many; J gene: TRBJ2-1; V gene: TRBV19; CDR3 DNA: TGTGCCAGCGCCTCAGGGGTTTACAATGAGCAGTTCTTC; CDR3 protein: CASASGVYNEQFF
D gene: NA; clone size: few; J gene: TRBJ1-2; V gene: TRBV20-1; CDR3 DNA: TGCAGTGCTAGATTCGGGACGGACGATTTTAACTATGGCTACACCTTC; CDR3 protein: CSARFGTDDFNYGYTF
D gene: NA; clone size: many; J gene: TRBJ2-7; V gene: TRBV7-2; CDR3 DNA: TGTGCCAGCAGCCCAGGACACTACGAGCAGTACTTC; CDR3 protein: CASSPGHYEQYF
D gene: NA; clone size: many; J gene: TRBJ2-6; V gene: TRBV6-5; CDR3 DNA: TGTGCCAGCAGTTACCCCAGGGGTTCTGGGGCCAACGTCCTGACTTTC; CDR3 protein: CASSYPRGSGANVLTF
D gene: NA; clone size: NA; J gene: TRBJ2-1; V gene: TRBV5-1; CDR3 DNA: TGCGCCAGCAGCCGCCAGGGCACCTTGAGCAATGAGCAGTTCTTC; CDR3 protein: CASSRQGTLSNEQFF
D gene: TRBD1; clone size: NA; J gene: TRBJ2-1; V gene: TRBV6-9; CDR3 DNA: TGTGCCAGCAGTTCCCGGGACAGGGTTTTATGGCCACACGGTGAGCAGTTCTTC; CDR3 protein: CASSSRDRVLWPHGEQFF
D gene: NA; clone size: many; J gene: TRBJ2-1; V gene: TRBV3-1; CDR3 DNA: TGTGCCAGCAGCCAAGGGGTACGGGGCCCCTATAATGAGCAGTTCTTC; CDR3 protein: CASSQGVRGPYNEQFF
D gene: NA; clone size: NA; J gene: TRBJ1-2; V gene: TRBV6-1; CDR3 DNA: TGTGCCAGCAGCCCCCGGGGGGGTCCTGGCTATGGCTACACCTTC; CDR3 protein: CASSPRGGPGYGYTF
D gene: TRBD1; clone size: many; J gene: TRBJ1-1; V gene: TRBV28; CDR3 DNA: TGTGCCAGCAGTTTAGGGACAGGGGCTTACACTGAAGCTTTCTTT; CDR3 protein: CASSLGTGAYTEAFF
D gene: TRBD2; clone size: NA; J gene: TRBJ2-7; V gene: TRBV28; CDR3 DNA: TGTGCCAGCAGGGGCGGGAGCTCCTACGAGCAGTACTTC; CDR3 protein: CASRGGSSYEQYF
D gene: NA; clone size: many; J gene: TRBJ1-2; V gene: TRBV6-1; CDR3 DNA: TGTGCCAGCAGTGAACGCCCCTACTATGGCTACACCTTC; CDR3 protein: CASSERPYYGYTF
D gene: NA; clone size: NA; J gene: TRBJ2-1; V gene: TRBV12-3/TRBV12-4; CDR3 DNA: TGTGCCAGCAGTTTGGTGCGCGGGGCCTACAATGAGCAGTTCTTC; CDR3 protein: CASSLVRGAYNEQFF
D gene: NA; clone size: many; J gene: TRBJ1-1; V gene: TRBV9; CDR3 DNA: TGTGCCAGCAGCGGTCGGGACCATGAAGCTTTCTTT; CDR3 protein: CASSGRDHEAFF
D gene: TRBD2; clone size: many; J gene: TRBJ2-2; V gene: TRBV6-1; CDR3 DNA: TGTGCCAGCAGCCCTACTAGCGGGAGTGTAACCGGGGAGCTGTTTTTT; CDR3 protein: CASSPTSGSVTGELFF
D gene: NA; clone size: many; J gene: TRBJ1-5; V gene: TRBV12-3/TRBV12-4; CDR3 DNA: TGTGCCAGCAGTCCTGGGACCAAAGCGAGCAATCAGCCCCAGCATTTT; CDR3 protein: CASSPGTKASNQPQHF
D gene: NA; clone size: NA; J gene: TRBJ1-4; V gene: TRBV4-1; CDR3 DNA: TGCGCCAGCAGCCAATCTAATGCCGCAGGATCACGGGGTGAAAAACTGTTTTTT; CDR3 protein: CASSQSNAAGSRGEKLFF
D gene: TRBD2; clone size: few; J gene: TRBJ2-1; V gene: TRBV5-6; CDR3 DNA: TGTGCCAGCAGCAGCCGACTAGCCTACTCCTACAATGAGCAGTTCTTC; CDR3 protein: CASSSRLAYSYNEQFF
D gene: TRBD2; clone size: NA; J gene: TRBJ2-5; V gene: TRBV4-1; CDR3 DNA: TGCGCCAGCAGCCTCGGGGAGAGCGGGAGGGCGGGGACCCAGTACTTC; CDR3 protein: CASSLGESGRAGTQYF
D gene: NA; clone size: NA; J gene: TRBJ2-2; V gene: TRBV4-3; CDR3 DNA: TGCGCCAGCAGCCAAGATTCTTCACGTCGGGGGGCGGGGAGCACCGGGGAGCTGTTTTTT; CDR3 protein: CASSQDSSRRGAGSTGELFF
D gene: NA; clone size: many; J gene: TRBJ2-1; V gene: TRBV2; CDR3 DNA: TGTGCCAGCTTGAGGAGCTCCTACAATGAGCAGTTCTTC; CDR3 protein: CASLRSSYNEQFF
D gene: NA; clone size: many; J gene: TRBJ2-3; V gene: TRBV2; CDR3 DNA: TGTGCCAGCAGCCCCGGGTCAGCCCTTCTTAATACGCAGTATTTT; CDR3 protein: CASSPGSALLNTQYF
D gene: NA; clone size: many; J gene: TRBJ1-1; V gene: TRBV30; CDR3 DNA: TGTGCCTGCGTGACAGGGAACACTGAAGCTTTCTTT; CDR3 protein: CACVTGNTEAFF
D gene: NA; clone size: few; J gene: TRBJ2-6; V gene: TRBV5-4; CDR3 DNA: TGTGCCAGCAGCTTCCCCGAGAGCTCTGGGGCCAACGTCCTGACTTTC; CDR3 protein: CASSFPESSGANVLTF
D gene: NA; clone size: many; J gene: TRBJ2-1; V gene: TRBV4-1; CDR3 DNA: TGCGCCAGCAGCCAACCGACTGTTGGCGATGAGCAGTTCTTC; CDR3 protein: CASSQPTVGDEQFF
D gene: NA; clone size: many; J gene: TRBJ2-5; V gene: TRBV11-2; CDR3 DNA: TGTGCCAGCAGCTCCGGCGTGGCAGGGTCTAGGTATAGTGTGGAGACCCAGTACTTC; CDR3 protein: CASSSGVAGSRYSVETQYF
D gene: TRBD1; clone size: many; J gene: TRBJ1-6; V gene: TRBV4-1; CDR3 DNA: TGCGCCAGCAGCCGCAGTACAGGGGGCTTGGGGTCACCCCTCCACTTT; CDR3 protein: CASSRSTGGLGSPLHF
D gene: TRBD2; clone size: few; J gene: TRBJ2-1; V gene: TRBV29-1; CDR3 DNA: TGCAGCGGTGGACTAGTAGTAGTCAATGAGCAGTTCTTC; CDR3 protein: CSGGLVVVNEQFF
D gene: NA; clone size: many; J gene: TRBJ1-4; V gene: TRBV2; CDR3 DNA: TGTGCCAGCAACGCCGGAACAACTAATGAAAAACTGTTTTTT; CDR3 protein: CASNAGTTNEKLFF
D gene: TRBD1; clone size: many; J gene: TRBJ2-5; V gene: TRBV29-1; CDR3 DNA: TGCAGCGTTGAAGATCGGGGGACAGGGGGCTGGGACCAAGAGACCCAGTACTTC; CDR3 protein: CSVEDRGTGGWDQETQYF
D gene: NA; clone size: many; J gene: TRBJ2-5; V gene: TRBV7-2; CDR3 DNA: TGTGCCAGCAGCTTATCGGCAGAGACCCAGTACTTC; CDR3 protein: CASSLSAETQYF
D gene: NA; clone size: NA; J gene: TRBJ2-6; V gene: TRBV12-3/TRBV12-4; CDR3 DNA: TGTGCCAGCAGCCCGTTGGGACGACTCTCTGGGGCCAACGTCCTGACTTTC; CDR3 protein: CASSPLGRLSGANVLTF
D gene: NA; clone size: many; J gene: TRBJ2-4; V gene: TRBV20-1; CDR3 DNA: TGCAGTGCTAGAGACGTAAGGGGGGACATTCAGTACTTC; CDR3 protein: CSARDVRGDIQYF
D gene: NA; clone size: NA; J gene: TRBJ1-1; V gene: TRBV12-3/TRBV12-4; CDR3 DNA: TGTGCCAGCAGTTTTGCCGGGGGGGCATGGAACACTGAAGCTTTCTTT; CDR3 protein: CASSFAGGAWNTEAFF
D gene: TRBD1; clone size: many; J gene: TRBJ2-1; V gene: TRBV15; CDR3 DNA: TGTGCCACTTCGGACAGGGGAAGAGATGAGCAGTTCTTC; CDR3 protein: CATSDRGRDEQFF
D gene: NA; clone size: NA; J gene: TRBJ1-6; V gene: TRBV5-4; CDR3 DNA: TGTGCCAGCAGCCCACCCCAGGCCGTGCTCGCTGGCCCCTCACCCCTCCACTTT; CDR3 protein: CASSPPQAVLAGPSPLHF
D gene: NA; clone size: many; J gene: TRBJ2-2; V gene: TRBV12-3/TRBV12-4; CDR3 DNA: TGTGCCAGCAGATTATTTTGGGGCACCGGGGAGCTGTTTTTT; CDR3 protein: CASRLFWGTGELFF
D gene: TRBD2; clone size: many; J gene: TRBJ2-1; V gene: TRBV7-6; CDR3 DNA: TGTGCCAGCAGCCCTACCCGACTAGCCGAGCAGTTCTTC; CDR3 protein: CASSPTRLAEQFF
D gene: NA; clone size: NA; J gene: TRBJ1-1; V gene: TRBV6-5; CDR3 DNA: TGTGCCAGCAGTTACTCACAGTCTGTCAGCAGGGCTGCTTTCTTT; CDR3 protein: CASSYSQSVSRAAFF
D gene: TRBD1; clone size: NA; J gene: TRBJ2-3; V gene: TRBV19; CDR3 DNA: TGTGCCAGTAGAGACCCGGGACAGGGGTCAGATACGCAGTATTTT; CDR3 protein: CASRDPGQGSDTQYF
D gene: NA; clone size: many; J gene: TRBJ2-1; V gene: TRBV20-1; CDR3 DNA: TGCAGTGCTAGGGTCGACCGGGACCTGGGAGGAGGGGGGTCCTACAATGAGCAGTTCTTC; CDR3 protein: CSARVDRDLGGGGSYNEQFF
D gene: NA; clone size: many; J gene: TRBJ2-7; V gene: TRBV20-1; CDR3 DNA: TGCAGTGCTAGAGATAGGGGGAGGGCCCTCGAGCAGTACTTC; CDR3 protein: CSARDRGRALEQYF
D gene: NA; clone size: many; J gene: TRBJ1-2; V gene: TRBV18; CDR3 DNA: TGTGCCAGCTCAATGGGGGCATCGCCAAACTATGGCTACACCTTC; CDR3 protein: CASSMGASPNYGYTF
D gene: NA; clone size: many; J gene: TRBJ1-5; V gene: TRBV15; CDR3 DNA: TGTGCCACCAGCGGCACCAGTGGGCAGGTTAGCAATCAGCCCCAGCATTTT; CDR3 protein: CATSGTSGQVSNQPQHF
D gene: NA; clone size: few; J gene: TRBJ2-4; V gene: TRBV7-2; CDR3 DNA: TGTGCCAGCAGCCCAATCCCCAAAAACATTCAGTACTTC; CDR3 protein: CASSPIPKNIQYF
D gene: NA; clone size: many; J gene: TRBJ1-1; V gene: TRBV12-3/TRBV12-4; CDR3 DNA: TGTGCCAGCAGTTCCCCCCCGGCAAACACTGAAGCTTTCTTT; CDR3 protein: CASSSPPANTEAFF
D gene: NA; clone size: NA; J gene: TRBJ1-2; V gene: TRBV3-1; CDR3 DNA: TGTGCCAGCAGCCAAGAGGGGGGCCGGGGCTATGGCTGCACCTTC; CDR3 protein: CASSQEGGRGYGCTF
D gene: NA; clone size: many; J gene: TRBJ2-3; V gene: TRBV11-2; CDR3 DNA: TGTGCCAGCAGCTTAGTCCGGAAAACAGATACGCAGTATTTT; CDR3 protein: CASSLVRKTDTQYF
D gene: NA; clone size: NA; J gene: TRBJ2-2; V gene: TRBV6-2/TRBV6-3; CDR3 DNA: TGTGCCAGCAGTTACTCTGGGGGTAACACCGGGGAGCTGTTTTTT; CDR3 protein: CASSYSGGNTGELFF